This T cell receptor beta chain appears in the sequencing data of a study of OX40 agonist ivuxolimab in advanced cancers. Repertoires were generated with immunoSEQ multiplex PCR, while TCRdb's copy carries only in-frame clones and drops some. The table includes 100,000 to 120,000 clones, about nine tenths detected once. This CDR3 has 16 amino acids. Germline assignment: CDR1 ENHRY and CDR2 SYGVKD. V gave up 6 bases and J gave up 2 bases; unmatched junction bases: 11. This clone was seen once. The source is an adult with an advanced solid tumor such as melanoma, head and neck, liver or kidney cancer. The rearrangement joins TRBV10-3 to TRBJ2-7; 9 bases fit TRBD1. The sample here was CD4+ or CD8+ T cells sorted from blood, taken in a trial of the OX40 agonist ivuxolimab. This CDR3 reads CAIRSSVGTGTYEQYF. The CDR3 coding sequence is TGTGCCATCAGGAGCAGTGTCGGGACAGGGACCTACGAGCAGTACTTC.